The source of this T cell receptor beta chain is a study of blood T cell repertoires in COVID-19 (dated by TCRdb to 2020 to 2022). Regarding the study in general: Samples covering the acute and convalescent phases of COVID-19 were provided by collaborators in the United States, Italy and Spain. The samples were drawn from two sources: the first 160 participants of the ongoing ImmuneRACE study, and 1,000 to 1,500 subjects contributed by 6 global collaborators. Deeply sampled blood TCRbeta repertoires from subjects exposed to, actively infected with, or recovered from COVID-19 were included in the dataset. The repertoires were made available in a free public database intended to serve as a resource for research on the immune response to SARS-CoV-2. Sample metadata almost always included a de-identified subject ID, COVID-19 status, age in years and sex. Where HLA class I and class II types were available, the types were taken from metadata supplied by the sample provider, not from assay-based typing. The prospective study material was composed of cDNA or gDNA derived from T cells, B-cell-depleted T cells, or PBMCs. Broader findings and caveats from the paper: The amount of clinical and demographic metadata varied by source and participant and was provided uncurated.

TCRbeta CDR3 regions were amplified from genomic DNA using the immunoSEQ Assay, a bias-controlled multiplex PCR. The original methods were these. The number of nucleated cells in each sample was estimated from the amplification of reference gene primers within the assay. To quantify the absolute abundance of each unique TCRbeta CDR3 rearrangement, sequence reads were collapsed and filtered. For each sample, productive Simpson clonality was calculated as the square root of Simpson's diversity index over productive rearrangements. This is the immuneACCESS table as TCRdb keeps it, with only in-frame sequences that have V and J called. A part of the clones is gone; compared with another copy, unresolved V genes explain less than half, and the rest is unexplained. That table supplies the V and J calls and clone size; D and trimming were determined from the DNA. Within this sample are some 110,000 clones, with roughly 80% of them counted one time only. The ten largest clonotypes hold 2% to 3% of the sample.

As to this clone: Its antigen has not been determined. Within one base of it there is no much larger clone, and no base qualities were kept.

Counted from cysteine to phenylalanine, this CDR3 has 17 amino acids. Only CDR3 DNA remains: 51 bases, in frame from the first base. V trim: 4 bases; J trim: 6 bases; unmatched bases: 16. The CDR1 and CDR2 encoded by the germline V gene are SGHRS and YFSETQ. Collaborating institutions collected whole blood in K2EDTA tubes following their own protocols. For TCRbeta analysis, collaborator samples were shipped as frozen whole blood, as isolated PBMCs, or as DNA extracted from either sample type. The sample comprised peripheral blood. The chain couples TRBV5-1 to TRBJ2-4, and TRBD1 aligns with 7 junction nucleotides. This clonotype was sampled from a man in his fifties or sixties with acute or convalescent COVID-19. The DNA reads TGCGCCAGCAGCGTACAGGGGTCACGAGTTGGGGGAAACATTCAGTACTTC. This gives the protein CASSVQGSRVGGNIQYF.